This T cell receptor (beta chain) was sequenced during a study of blood T cells in healthy people across ages. Turning to the study itself: Capture via template switching afforded approximately one barcoded beta molecule per two T cells.

This CDR3 has 13 amino acids. Germline CDR1 reads DFQATT; CDR2 reads SNEGSKA (reference sequence). Trimming at V came to 7 bases and at J to 5 bases, leaving 8 bases not matched to a gene. The authors ran a second PCR of about 7 to 11 cycles using a sample-barcoded 5' primer and a J-beta primer mix. TCRdb re-derived calls from the 5' RACE reads in MiXCR, one entry per CDR3 protein. Among around 1.5 million distinct CDR3 sequences listed, roughly a third were seen once. Samples each yielded at least 5.5 micrograms of total RNA. V is TRBV20-1 and J is TRBJ2-7; the match to TRBD1 covers 10 bases. The material sequenced was blood. The origin of this receptor is a woman aged 30 to 39 in good health. The CDR3 DNA reads as TGCAGTGGGGGGGGACAGGGGAGGAACGAGCAGTACTTC. Translating gives CSGGGQGRNEQYF.